This TCR beta chain derives from a study of blood T cell repertoires in COVID-19. As for the study in general: Both acute and convalescent COVID-19 samples were obtained from the United States, Italy and Spain. PBMCs, B-cell-depleted T cells, or T cells provided the cDNA or gDNA that made up the material.

With 2 bases clipped from V and 1 base from J, the junction kept 3 bases outside the gene matches. Looked up from germline, CDR1 is KGHSH and CDR2 is LQKENI. CDR3 size: 16 residues. In Seattle, patients joined the study during active infection and were tracked longitudinally. Original data processing: Quantification of nucleated cells was approximated via reference gene primer amplification. Clones were sequenced by immunoSEQ multiplex PCR, and TCRdb holds only the in-frame ones, with some missing. The V and J calls and clone size are taken from that table; D and trimming were inferred from the DNA. The sample yields around 250,000 clones, 90% seen once.

The origin of this receptor is a woman in her fifties or sixties with COVID-19, enrolled during active disease. The source material was peripheral blood. The V call is TRBV18, the J call TRBJ2-2; 8 bases fit TRBD1. DNA for the CDR3: TGTGCCAGCTCACCAACGGGACAGGAGAACACCGGGGAGCTGTTTTTT. Protein sequence: CASSPTGQENTGELFF.